A single sample is the source of the 2 T cell receptor beta chains below, sequenced in a study of blood T cell repertoires in COVID-19. Only in-frame clones appear in the TCRdb table, and some are missing; sequencing was by immunoSEQ multiplex PCR. This table holds a few hundred thousand clones, about 82% found once. The source material was peripheral blood. The receptors shown here come from a woman aged 45-59 years with acute or convalescent COVID-19.

The chain is built from TRBV6-1 and TRBJ1-4; D is unclear. Looked up from germline, CDR1 is MNHNS and CDR2 is SASEGT. This CDR3 contains 17 residues. V dropped 2 bases and J dropped 8 bases, with 21 bases sitting between them. CDR3 protein: CASSERGGGARREKLFF. CDR3 DNA: TGTGCCAGCAGTGAAAGAGGAGGTGGCGCGAGAAGAGAAAAACTGTTTTTT.

V and J are TRBV27 and TRBJ2-3; D unclear. Trimming cost V 7 bases and J 1 base, with 6 bases left between them. Germline CDR1 and CDR2: MNHEY and SMNVEV (reference sequence). The CDR3 spans 12 residues. The CDR3 reads CASIIGTDTQYF. CDR3 coding DNA: TGTGCCAGCATTATAGGCACAGATACGCAGTATTTT.